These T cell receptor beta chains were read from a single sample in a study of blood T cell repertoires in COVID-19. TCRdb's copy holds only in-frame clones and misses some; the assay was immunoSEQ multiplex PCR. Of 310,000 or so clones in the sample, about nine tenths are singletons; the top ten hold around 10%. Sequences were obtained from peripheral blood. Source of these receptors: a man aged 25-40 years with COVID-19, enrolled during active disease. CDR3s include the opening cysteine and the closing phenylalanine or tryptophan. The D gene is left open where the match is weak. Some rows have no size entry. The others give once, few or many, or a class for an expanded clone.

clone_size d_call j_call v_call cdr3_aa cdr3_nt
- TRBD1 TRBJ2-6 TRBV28 CASTPWDRGPSGANVLTF TGTGCCAGCACCCCCTGGGACAGGGGGCCCTCTGGGGCCAACGTCCTGACTTTC
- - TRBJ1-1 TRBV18 CASSPAGGERGEAFF TGTGCCAGCTCACCCGCGGGGGGCGAAAGGGGTGAAGCTTTCTTT
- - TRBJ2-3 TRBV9 CASSFSGGVPDTQYF TGTGCCAGCAGCTTTAGCGGAGGGGTCCCAGATACGCAGTATTTT
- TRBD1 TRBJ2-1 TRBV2 CASNSGGTGLGNEQFF TGTGCCAGCAACTCCGGGGGGACAGGGTTGGGCAATGAGCAGTTCTTC
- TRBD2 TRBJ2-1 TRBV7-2 CASSSSGLRFYNEQFF TGTGCCAGCAGCTCTAGCGGGCTAAGGTTCTACAATGAGCAGTTCTTC
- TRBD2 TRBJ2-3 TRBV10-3 CAISESVAGGLGSSTDTQYF TGTGCCATCAGTGAGTCGGTAGCGGGAGGCCTCGGGTCTAGCACAGATACGCAGTATTTT
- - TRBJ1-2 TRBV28 CASSVYAYGYTF TGTGCCAGCAGTGTCTACGCTTATGGCTACACCTTC
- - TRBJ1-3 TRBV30 CAWSHQWANTIYF TGTGCCTGGAGTCATCAGTGGGCAAACACCATATATTTT
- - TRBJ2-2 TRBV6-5 CASSYGGTANTGELFF TGTGCCAGCAGTTACGGTGGAACAGCCAACACCGGGGAGCTGTTTTTT
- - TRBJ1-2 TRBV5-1 CASRSTDSVTNYGYTF TGCGCCAGCAGGTCGACGGACTCCGTAACTAACTATGGCTACACCTTC
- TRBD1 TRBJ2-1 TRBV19 CASREGQVTYNEQFF TGTGCCAGTAGGGAGGGACAGGTGACATACAATGAGCAGTTCTTC
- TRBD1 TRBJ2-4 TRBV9 CASSAYPGQGQNIQYF TGTGCCAGCAGCGCATACCCGGGACAGGGGCAAAACATTCAGTACTTC
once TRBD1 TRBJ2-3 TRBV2 CASSQYTGETDTQYF TGTGCCAGCAGTCAATATACAGGGGAGACAGATACGCAGTATTTT
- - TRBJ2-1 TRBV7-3 CASSLRLATNEQFF TGTGCCAGCAGCTTAAGGCTAGCGACCAATGAGCAGTTCTTC
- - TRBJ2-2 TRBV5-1 CASSFRVGRNTGELFF TGCGCCAGCAGCTTCAGGGTCGGTAGGAACACCGGGGAGCTGTTTTTT
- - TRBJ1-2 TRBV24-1 CATSDSGTHSSRGYTF TGTGCCACCAGTGACTCCGGGACACACTCATCCCGCGGCTACACCTTC
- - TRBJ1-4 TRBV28 CASRSSSGKLFF TGTGCCAGCCGTTCATCCAGTGGAAAACTGTTTTTT
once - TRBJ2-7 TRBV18 CASSPVAISSYEQYF TGTGCCAGCTCACCGGTAGCCATTAGCTCCTACGAGCAGTACTTC
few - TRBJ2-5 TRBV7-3 CASSLSSGQETQYF TGTGCCAGCAGCTTAAGCAGCGGACAAGAGACCCAGTACTTC
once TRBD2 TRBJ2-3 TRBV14 CASSRGLAGRSDTQYF TGTGCCAGCAGCCGCGGACTAGCGGGACGATCAGATACGCAGTATTTT
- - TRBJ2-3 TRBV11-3 CASSFSGSRTDTQYF TGTGCCAGCAGCTTTTCAGGATCCCGCACAGATACGCAGTATTTT
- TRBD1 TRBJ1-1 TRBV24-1 CATSGPGAGGNTEAFF TGTGCCACCAGTGGCCCTGGGGCAGGGGGTAACACTGAAGCTTTCTTT
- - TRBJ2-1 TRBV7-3 CASSAHGLHEQFF TGTGCCAGCAGCGCCCACGGGTTGCATGAGCAGTTCTTC
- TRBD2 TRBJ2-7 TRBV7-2 CASSFTTSGSYEQYF TGTGCCAGCAGCTTCACAACTAGCGGCAGTTACGAGCAGTACTTC
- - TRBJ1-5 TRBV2 CASSYGTYGQPQHF TGTGCCAGCAGCTACGGGACTTACGGGCAGCCCCAGCATTTT
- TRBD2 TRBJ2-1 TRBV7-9 CASSGRTSGGAYNEQFF TGTGCCAGCAGCGGGAGGACTAGCGGGGGGGCCTACAATGAGCAGTTCTTC
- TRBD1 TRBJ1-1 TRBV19 CASSIRGANTEAFF TGTGCCAGTAGTATCAGGGGGGCGAACACTGAAGCTTTCTTT
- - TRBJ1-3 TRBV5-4 CASSLAGGGNTIYF TGTGCCAGCAGCTTGGCCGGCGGTGGAAACACCATATATTTT
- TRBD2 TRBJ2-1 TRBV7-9 CASSLAAGGIYEQFF TGTGCCAGCAGCTTAGCAGCGGGGGGAATCTATGAGCAGTTCTTC
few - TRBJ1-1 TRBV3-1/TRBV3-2 CASSHMGARYTEAFF TGTGCCAGCAGCCATATGGGGGCTCGGTACACTGAAGCTTTCTTT
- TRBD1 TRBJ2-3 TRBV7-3 CASSFGTGDTDTQYF TGTGCCAGCAGCTTCGGGACAGGGGACACAGATACGCAGTATTTT
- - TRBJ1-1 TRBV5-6 CASSTDQGSVPNTEAFF TGTGCCAGCAGCACGGACCAGGGATCAGTACCGAACACTGAAGCTTTCTTT
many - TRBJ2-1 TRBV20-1 CSAYRENEQFF TGCAGTGCTTACAGGGAGAATGAGCAGTTCTTC
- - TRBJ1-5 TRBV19 CASSIFDRSNQPQHF TGTGCCAGTAGTATATTTGACAGAAGCAATCAGCCCCAGCATTTT
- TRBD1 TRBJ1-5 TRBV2 CASNRDRGENQPQHF TGTGCCAGCAACCGGGACAGGGGTGAGAATCAGCCCCAGCATTTT
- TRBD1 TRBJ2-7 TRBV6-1 CASSEKVRDREQYF TGTGCCAGCAGTGAAAAGGTACGGGACAGGGAGCAGTACTTC
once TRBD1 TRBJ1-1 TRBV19 CASSTNAPGQGETEAFF TGTGCCAGTAGTACGAACGCACCGGGACAGGGGGAGACTGAAGCTTTCTTT
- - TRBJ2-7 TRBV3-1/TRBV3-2 CASSQSGPSSYEQYF TGTGCCAGCAGCCAAAGCGGGCCGTCGTCCTACGAGCAGTACTTC
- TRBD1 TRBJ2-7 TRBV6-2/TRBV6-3 CASSPPGSGGYEQYF TGTGCCAGCAGCCCCCCAGGCTCAGGGGGTTACGAGCAGTACTTC
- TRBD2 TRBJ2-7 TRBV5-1 CASSPAGGREQYF TGCGCCAGCAGCCCCGCGGGGGGCCGGGAGCAGTACTTC